Listed here is a single T cell receptor beta chain. After removal of 2 bases from V and 5 bases from J, the junction contained 6 bases not matched to a gene. The CDR3 is 14 amino acids. CDR1 and CDR2 (germline): SGHTA, FQGNSA. The time point here: pre-treatment baseline. The data are from a study of blood T cell dynamics during melanoma immunotherapy. Method: immunoSEQ multiplex PCR; TCRdb's copy keeps in-frame clones and lacks some. The sample comprises tens of thousands of clones, around nine tenths of which are singletons, and approximately 4.5% rests with the top ten. The rearrangement joins TRBV7-2 to TRBJ2-7, with TRBD2 matching over 7 bases. This TCR was recovered from a human donor with melanoma. Material: blood, obtained from a patient treated with checkpoint blockade. The CDR3 loop is CASSLSGAWDEQYF. The CDR3 DNA reads TGTGCCAGCAGCTTAAGCGGGGCCTGGGACGAGCAGTACTTC.